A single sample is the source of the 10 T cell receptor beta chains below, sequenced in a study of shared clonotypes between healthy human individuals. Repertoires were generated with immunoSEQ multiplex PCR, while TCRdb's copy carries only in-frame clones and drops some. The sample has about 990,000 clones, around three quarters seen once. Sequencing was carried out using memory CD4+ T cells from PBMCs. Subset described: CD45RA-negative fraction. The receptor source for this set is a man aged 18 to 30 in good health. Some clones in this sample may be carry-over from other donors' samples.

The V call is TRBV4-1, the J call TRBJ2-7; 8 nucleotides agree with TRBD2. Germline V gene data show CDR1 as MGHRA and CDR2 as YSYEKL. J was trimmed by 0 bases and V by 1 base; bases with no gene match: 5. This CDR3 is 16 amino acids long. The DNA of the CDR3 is TGCGCCAGCAGCCAAGGCCCGGGGGGGAGCTCCTACGAGCAGTACTTC. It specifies CASSQGPGGSSYEQYF.

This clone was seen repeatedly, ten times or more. CDR3 coding DNA: TGTGCCAGCAGCTTAGGTCTGGAGGCTGAAGCTTTCTTT. Translating gives CASSLGLEAEAFF. The V gene is TRBV11-3, the J gene TRBJ1-1; the D is unclear. CDR3 length: 13 residues. Germline V CDR1 and CDR2: SGHNT, YENEEA. Deletions cut 1 base from V and 6 bases from J, with 9 bases between.

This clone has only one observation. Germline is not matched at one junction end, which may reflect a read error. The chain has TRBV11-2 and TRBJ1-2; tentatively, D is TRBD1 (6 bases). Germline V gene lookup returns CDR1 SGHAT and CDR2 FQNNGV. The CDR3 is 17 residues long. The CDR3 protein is CASSLSLAREGGYGYAF. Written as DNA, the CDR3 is TGTGCCAGCAGCTTATCTCTCGCAAGGGAGGGGGGATATGGCTACGCCTTC.

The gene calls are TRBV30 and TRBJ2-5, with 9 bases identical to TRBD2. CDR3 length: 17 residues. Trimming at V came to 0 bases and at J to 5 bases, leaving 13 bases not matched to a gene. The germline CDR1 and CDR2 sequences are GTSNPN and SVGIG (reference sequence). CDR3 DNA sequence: TGTGCCTGGAGTGTACGGCGAGGCGGGAGGGCGACGGAGACCCAGTACTTC. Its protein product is CAWSVRRGGRATETQYF.

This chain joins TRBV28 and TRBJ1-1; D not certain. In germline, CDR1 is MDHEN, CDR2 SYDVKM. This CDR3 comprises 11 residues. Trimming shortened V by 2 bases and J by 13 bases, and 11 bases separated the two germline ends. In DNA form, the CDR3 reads TGTGCCAGCAGTTTAGGACCTAAGGGTTTCTTT. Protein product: CASSLGPKGFF.

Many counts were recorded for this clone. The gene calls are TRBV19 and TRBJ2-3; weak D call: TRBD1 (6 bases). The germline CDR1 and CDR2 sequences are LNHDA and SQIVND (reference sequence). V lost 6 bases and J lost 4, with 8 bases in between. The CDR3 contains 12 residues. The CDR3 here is CASSDRSDTQYF. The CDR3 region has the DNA TGTGCCAGTAGCGACAGGTCAGATACGCAGTATTTT.

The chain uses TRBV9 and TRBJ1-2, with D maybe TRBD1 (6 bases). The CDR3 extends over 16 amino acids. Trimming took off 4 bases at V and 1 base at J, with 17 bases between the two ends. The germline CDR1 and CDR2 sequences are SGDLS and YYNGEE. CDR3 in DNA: TGTGCCAGCAGCCCCGGGAACAGGGCTGTTAACTATGGCTACACCTTC. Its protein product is CASSPGNRAVNYGYTF.

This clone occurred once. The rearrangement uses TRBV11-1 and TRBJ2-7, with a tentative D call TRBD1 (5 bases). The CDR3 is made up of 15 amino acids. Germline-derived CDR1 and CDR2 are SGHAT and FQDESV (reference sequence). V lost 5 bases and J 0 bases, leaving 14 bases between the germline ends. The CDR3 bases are TGTGCCAGCAGCGCCCAGGGATTGAGCTCCTACGAGCAGTACTTC. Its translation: CASSAQGLSSYEQYF.

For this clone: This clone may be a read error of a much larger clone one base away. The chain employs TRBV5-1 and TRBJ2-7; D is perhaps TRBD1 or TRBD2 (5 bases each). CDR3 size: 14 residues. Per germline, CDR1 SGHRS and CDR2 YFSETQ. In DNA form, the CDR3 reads TGCACCAGCGGAACTGGGGGTCCAACCTACGAGCAGTACTTC. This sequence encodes CTSGTGGPTYEQYF.

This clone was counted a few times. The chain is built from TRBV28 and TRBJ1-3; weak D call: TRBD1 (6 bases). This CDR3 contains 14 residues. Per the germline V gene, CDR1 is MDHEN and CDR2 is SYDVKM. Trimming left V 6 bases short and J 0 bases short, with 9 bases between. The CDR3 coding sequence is TGTGCCAGCAGGGCGGGACACTCTGGAAACACCATATATTTT. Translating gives CASRAGHSGNTIYF.